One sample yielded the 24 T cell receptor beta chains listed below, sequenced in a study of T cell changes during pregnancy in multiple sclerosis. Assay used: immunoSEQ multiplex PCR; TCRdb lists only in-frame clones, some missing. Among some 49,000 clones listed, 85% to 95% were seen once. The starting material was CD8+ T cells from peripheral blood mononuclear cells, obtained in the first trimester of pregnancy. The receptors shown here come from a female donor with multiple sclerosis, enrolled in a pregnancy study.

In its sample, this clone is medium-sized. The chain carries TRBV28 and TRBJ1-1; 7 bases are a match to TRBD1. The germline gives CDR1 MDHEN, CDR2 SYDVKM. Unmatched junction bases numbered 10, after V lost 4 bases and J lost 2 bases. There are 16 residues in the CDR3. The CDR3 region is CASSWGTTGPNTEAFF. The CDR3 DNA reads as TGTGCCAGCAGTTGGGGGACGACAGGGCCCAACACTGAAGCTTTCTTT. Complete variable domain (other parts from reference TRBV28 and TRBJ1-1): DVKVTQSSRYLVKRTGEKVFLECVQDMDHENMFWYRQDPGLGLRLIYFSYDVKMKEKGDIPEGYSVSREKKERFSLILESASTNQTSMYLCASSWGTTGPNTEAFFGQGTRLTVV.

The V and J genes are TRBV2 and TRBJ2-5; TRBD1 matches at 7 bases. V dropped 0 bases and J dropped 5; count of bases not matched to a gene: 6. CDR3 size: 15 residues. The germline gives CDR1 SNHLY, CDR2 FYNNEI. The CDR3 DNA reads TGTGCCAGCAGTGAAGCGGTAGGGGGCCTGGAGACCCAGTACTTC. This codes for CASSEAVGGLETQYF.

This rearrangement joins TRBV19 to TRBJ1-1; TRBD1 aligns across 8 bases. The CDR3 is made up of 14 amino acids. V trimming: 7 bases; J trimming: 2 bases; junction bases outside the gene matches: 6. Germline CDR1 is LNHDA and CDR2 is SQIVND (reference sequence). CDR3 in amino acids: CASTWTGPNTEAFF. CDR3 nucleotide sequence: TGTGCCAGTACCTGGACAGGGCCAAACACTGAAGCTTTCTTT.

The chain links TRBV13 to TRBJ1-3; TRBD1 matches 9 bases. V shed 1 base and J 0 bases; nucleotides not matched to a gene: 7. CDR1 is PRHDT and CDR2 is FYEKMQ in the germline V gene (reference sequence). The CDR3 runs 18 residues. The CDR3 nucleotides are TGTGCCAGCAGCTTAGAATCCGGGACAGGGACCTCTGGAAACACCATATATTTT. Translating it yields CASSLESGTGTSGNTIYF.

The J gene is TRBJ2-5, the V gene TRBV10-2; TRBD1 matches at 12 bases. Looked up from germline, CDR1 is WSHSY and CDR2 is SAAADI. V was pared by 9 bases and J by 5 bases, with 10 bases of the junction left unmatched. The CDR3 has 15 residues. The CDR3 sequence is CASGTGGRRGETQYF. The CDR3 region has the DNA TGCGCCAGTGGGACAGGGGGCAGAAGGGGGGAGACCCAGTACTTC.

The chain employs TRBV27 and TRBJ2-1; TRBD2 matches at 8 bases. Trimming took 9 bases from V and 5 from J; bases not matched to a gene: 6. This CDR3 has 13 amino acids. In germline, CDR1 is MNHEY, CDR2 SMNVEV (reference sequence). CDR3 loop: CASSGTYHNEQFF. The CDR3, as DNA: TGTGCCAGTAGCGGGACTTACCACAATGAGCAGTTCTTC.

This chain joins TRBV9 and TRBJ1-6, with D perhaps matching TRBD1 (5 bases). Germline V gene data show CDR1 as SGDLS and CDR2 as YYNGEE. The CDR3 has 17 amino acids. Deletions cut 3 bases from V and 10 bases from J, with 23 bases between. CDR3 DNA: TGTGCCAGCAGCGCCAGAGGGGAGGAAGGCATGGGATCACCCCTCCACTTT. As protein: CASSARGEEGMGSPLHF.

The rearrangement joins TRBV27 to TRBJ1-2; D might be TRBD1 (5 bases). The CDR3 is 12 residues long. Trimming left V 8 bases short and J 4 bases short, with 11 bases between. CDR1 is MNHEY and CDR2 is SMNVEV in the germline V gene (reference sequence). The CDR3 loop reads CASGGGAYGYTF. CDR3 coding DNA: TGTGCCAGCGGGGGAGGGGCCTATGGCTACACCTTC.

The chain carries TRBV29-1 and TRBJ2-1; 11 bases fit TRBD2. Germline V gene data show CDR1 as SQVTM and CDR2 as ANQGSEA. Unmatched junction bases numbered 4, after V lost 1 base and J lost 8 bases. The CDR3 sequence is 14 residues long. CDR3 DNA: TGCAGCGTTGAAGGTTTACTAGCGGGAGATGAGCAGTTCTTC. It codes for CSVEGLLAGDEQFF.

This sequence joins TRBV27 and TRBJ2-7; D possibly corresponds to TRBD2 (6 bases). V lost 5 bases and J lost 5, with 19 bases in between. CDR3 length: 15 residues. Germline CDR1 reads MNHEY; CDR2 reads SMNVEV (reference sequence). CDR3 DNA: TGTGCCAGCAGTCCTCAGACTAGGGTCGCAGACGAGCAGTACTTC. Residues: CASSPQTRVADEQYF.

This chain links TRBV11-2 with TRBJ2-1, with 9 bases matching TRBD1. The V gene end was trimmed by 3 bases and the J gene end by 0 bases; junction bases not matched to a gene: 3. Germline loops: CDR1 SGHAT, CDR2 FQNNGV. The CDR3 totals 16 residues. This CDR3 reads CASSLGTGSSYNEQFF. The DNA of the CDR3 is TGTGCCAGCAGCTTGGGGACAGGGAGCTCCTACAATGAGCAGTTCTTC.

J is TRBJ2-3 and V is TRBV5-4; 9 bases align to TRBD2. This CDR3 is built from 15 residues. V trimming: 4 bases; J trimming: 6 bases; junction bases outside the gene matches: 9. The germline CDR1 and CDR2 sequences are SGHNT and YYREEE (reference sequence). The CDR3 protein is CASSVTSGPKDTQYF. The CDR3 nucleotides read TGTGCCAGCAGCGTGACTAGCGGCCCCAAGGATACGCAGTATTTT.

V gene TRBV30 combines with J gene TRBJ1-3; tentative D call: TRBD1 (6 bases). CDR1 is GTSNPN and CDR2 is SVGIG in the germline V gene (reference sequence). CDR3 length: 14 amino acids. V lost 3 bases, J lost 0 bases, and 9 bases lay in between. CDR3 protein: CAWRDSYSGNTIYF. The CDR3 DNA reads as TGTGCCTGGAGGGACAGCTACTCTGGAAACACCATATATTTT.

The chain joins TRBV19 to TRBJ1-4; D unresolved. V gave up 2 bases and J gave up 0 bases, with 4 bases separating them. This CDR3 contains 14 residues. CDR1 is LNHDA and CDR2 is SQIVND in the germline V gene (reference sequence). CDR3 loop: CASSIFTTNEKLFF. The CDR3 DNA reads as TGTGCCAGTAGTATATTTACAACTAATGAAAAACTGTTTTTT.

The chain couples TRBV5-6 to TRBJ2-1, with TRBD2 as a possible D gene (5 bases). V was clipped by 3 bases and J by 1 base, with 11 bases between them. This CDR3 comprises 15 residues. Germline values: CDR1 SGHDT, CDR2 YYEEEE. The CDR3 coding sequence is TGTGCCAGCAGCTCCCCGGGGTGGTCCTACAATGAGCAGTTCTTC. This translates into CASSSPGWSYNEQFF.

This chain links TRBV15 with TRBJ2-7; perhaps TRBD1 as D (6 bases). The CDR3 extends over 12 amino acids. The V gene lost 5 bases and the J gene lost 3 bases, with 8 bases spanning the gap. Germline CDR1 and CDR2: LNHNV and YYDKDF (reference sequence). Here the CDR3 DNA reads TGTGCCACCAGCGAACAGGGCTACGAGCAGTACTTC. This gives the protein CATSEQGYEQYF.

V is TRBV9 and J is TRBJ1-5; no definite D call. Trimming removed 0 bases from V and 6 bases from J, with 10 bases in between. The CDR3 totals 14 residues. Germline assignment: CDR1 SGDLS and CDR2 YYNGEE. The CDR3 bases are TGTGCCAGCAGCGTAGGAGGATCGAGTCAGCCCCAGCATTTT. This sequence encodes CASSVGGSSQPQHF.

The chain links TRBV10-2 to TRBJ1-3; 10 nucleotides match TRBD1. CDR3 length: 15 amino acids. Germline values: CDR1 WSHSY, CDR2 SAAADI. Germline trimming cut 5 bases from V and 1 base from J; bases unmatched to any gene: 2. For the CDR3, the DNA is TGCGCCAGCAGTACGGGACAGGGGTCTGGAAACACCATATATTTT. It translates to CASSTGQGSGNTIYF.

CDR3 nucleotides: TGTGCCAGCAGCGGATCCGGGACAGGGGGTCGTGGCTACACCTTC. This encodes CASSGSGTGGRGYTF. The chain has TRBV9 and TRBJ1-2; 11 bases line up with TRBD1. The CDR3 covers 15 residues. Germline V gene data show CDR1 as SGDLS and CDR2 as YYNGEE. Trimming cost V 3 bases and J 7 bases; bases outside gene matches: 8.

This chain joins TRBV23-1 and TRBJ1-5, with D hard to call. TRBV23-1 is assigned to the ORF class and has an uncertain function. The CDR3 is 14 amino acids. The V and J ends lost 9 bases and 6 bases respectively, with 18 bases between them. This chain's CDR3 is CARRENADVQPQHF. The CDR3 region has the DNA TGCGCCAGAAGAGAGAACGCGGATGTTCAGCCCCAGCATTTT.

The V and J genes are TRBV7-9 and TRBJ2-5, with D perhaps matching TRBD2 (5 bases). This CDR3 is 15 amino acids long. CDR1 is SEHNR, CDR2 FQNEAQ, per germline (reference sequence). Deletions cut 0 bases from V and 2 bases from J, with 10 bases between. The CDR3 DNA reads TGTGCCAGCAGCTTAGCGGGGTCGGGGCAAGAGACCCAGTACTTC. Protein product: CASSLAGSGQETQYF.

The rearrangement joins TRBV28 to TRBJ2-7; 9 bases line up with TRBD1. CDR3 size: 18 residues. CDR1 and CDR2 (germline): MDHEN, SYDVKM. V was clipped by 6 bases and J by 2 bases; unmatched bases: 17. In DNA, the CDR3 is TGTGCCAGCAGCCCCTCAACAAAACTGGGGACAGGGACCTACGAGCAGTACTTC. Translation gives CASSPSTKLGTGTYEQYF. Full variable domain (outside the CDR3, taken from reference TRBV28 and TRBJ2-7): DVKVTQSSRYLVKRTGEKVFLECVQDMDHENMFWYRQDPGLGLRLIYFSYDVKMKEKGDIPEGYSVSREKKERFSLILESASTNQTSMYLCASSPSTKLGTGTYEQYFGPGTRLTVT.

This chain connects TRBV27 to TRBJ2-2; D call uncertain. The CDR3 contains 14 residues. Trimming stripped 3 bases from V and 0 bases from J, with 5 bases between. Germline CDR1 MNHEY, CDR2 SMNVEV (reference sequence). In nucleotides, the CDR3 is TGTGCCAGCAGTTTCAGAACGAACACCGGGGAGCTGTTTTTT. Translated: CASSFRTNTGELFF.

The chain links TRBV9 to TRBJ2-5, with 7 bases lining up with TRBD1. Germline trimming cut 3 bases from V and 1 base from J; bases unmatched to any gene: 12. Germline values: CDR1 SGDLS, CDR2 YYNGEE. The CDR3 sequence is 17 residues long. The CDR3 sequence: CASSAFSGKGAQETQYF. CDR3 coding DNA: TGTGCCAGCAGCGCATTCTCAGGGAAGGGGGCCCAAGAGACCCAGTACTTC.